The 10 T cell receptor beta chains below come from one sample, sequenced in a study of blood T cell repertoires in COVID-19. The assay was immunoSEQ multiplex PCR, and TCRdb's table has in-frame clones only and misses some. Seen here are over 65,000 clones, around 80% observed once, and the top ten hold 9.2%. Material for sequencing was peripheral blood. The receptors were sampled from a human donor in a cohort sampled during active COVID-19.

A single count supports this clone. The chain recombines TRBV4-1 with TRBJ2-6, with 7 bases identical to TRBD1. Germline V gene lookup returns CDR1 MGHRA and CDR2 YSYEKL. After removal of 3 bases from V and 0 bases from J, the junction contained 11 bases not matched to a gene. The CDR3 loop spans 19 amino acids. The CDR3 is CASSQAPGTDYSGANVLTF. CDR3 nucleotide sequence: TGCGCCAGCAGCCAGGCGCCCGGGACAGATTACTCTGGGGCCAACGTCCTGACTTTC.

V and J are TRBV19 and TRBJ2-4, with 14 bases fitting TRBD2. The CDR3 runs 15 residues. The V segment lost 5 bases and the J segment 8 bases; nucleotides outside the gene matches: 5. The germline gives CDR1 LNHDA, CDR2 SQIVND (reference sequence). CDR3 protein: CASSPGTSGRYIQYF. CDR3 in DNA: TGTGCCAGTAGTCCTGGGACTAGCGGGAGATACATTCAGTACTTC. The full variable domain, its missing parts supplied by reference TRBV19 and TRBJ2-4, is DGGITQSPKYLFRKEGQNVTLSCEQNLNHDAMYWYRQDPGQGLRLIYYSQIVNDFQKGDIAEGYSVSREKKESFPLTVTSAQKNPTAFYLCASSPGTSGRYIQYFGAGTRLSVL.

V gene TRBV3-1 (or the pseudogene TRBV3-2) combines with J gene TRBJ1-5; 10 bases align to TRBD1. This CDR3 comprises 18 residues. The trim removed 1 base at V and 0 bases at J, leaving 6 bases unmatched. Germline V CDR1 and CDR2: LGHDT, YNNKEL (reference sequence). DNA for the CDR3: TGTGCCAGCAGCCAAGGGACAGGGGGTTCCCTTAGCAATCAGCCCCAGCATTTT. It encodes CASSQGTGGSLSNQPQHF.

The J gene is TRBJ1-3, the V gene TRBV28, with TRBD1 matching 8 bases. Germline V lookup: CDR1 MDHEN, CDR2 SYDVKM. The CDR3 spans 14 residues. Losses at the gene ends were 10 bases for V and 4 bases for J; bases not matched to a gene: 9. The CDR3 sequence: CATLGQAYGNTIYF. DNA for the CDR3: TGTGCCACCTTGGGACAGGCGTACGGAAACACCATATATTTT.

This clone was observed a handful of times. V and J are TRBV3-1 (or the pseudogene TRBV3-2) and TRBJ2-6, with D unclear. The germline CDR1 and CDR2 sequences are LGHDT and YNNKEL (reference sequence). The CDR3 length is 15 residues. The ends were cut back, 6 bases at V and 1 base at J, with 10 bases in the middle. CDR3 DNA sequence: TGTGCCAGCAGGCGCACGGAGTCTGGGGCCAACGTCCTGACTTTC. Protein product: CASRRTESGANVLTF.

This chain links TRBV28 with TRBJ2-7; 7 bases match TRBD1. Trimming at V came to 6 bases and at J to 1 base, leaving 6 bases not matched to a gene. The germline V gene encodes CDR1 MDHEN and CDR2 SYDVKM. The CDR3 extends over 14 amino acids. For the CDR3, the DNA is TGTGCCAGCAGGGGGGACAGTTCTTCCTACGAGCAGTACTTC. Translation: CASRGDSSSYEQYF.

This chain uses TRBV5-6 with TRBJ2-7; a weak D match, TRBD2 (6 bases). The germline V gene has CDR1 SGHDT and CDR2 YYEEEE. There are 14 residues in the CDR3. Trimming left V 2 bases short and J 2 bases short, with 11 bases between. The CDR3, as DNA: TGTGCCAGCAGCTTCGGGACGGGAGCCTACGAGCAGTACTTC. It specifies CASSFGTGAYEQYF.

The chain links TRBV9 to TRBJ2-7; 7 bases are shared with TRBD1. The CDR3 consists of 15 residues. Germline V gene data show CDR1 as SGDLS and CDR2 as YYNGEE. Germline trimming cut 0 bases from V and 1 base from J; bases unmatched to any gene: 4. The CDR3 sequence: CASSVGGGRSYEQYF. The CDR3 DNA sequence: TGTGCCAGCAGCGTAGGAGGGGGCAGGTCCTACGAGCAGTACTTC. The entire variable domain, with the rest obtained from reference TRBV9 and TRBJ2-7, is as follows: DSGVTQTPKHLITATGQRVTLRCSPRSGDLSVYWYQQSLDQGLQFLIQYYNGEERAKGNILERFSAQQFPDLHSELNLSSLELGDSALYFCASSVGGGRSYEQYFGPGTRLTVT.

The J gene is TRBJ2-5, the V gene TRBV5-4; 12 bases line up with TRBD1. The germline V gene has CDR1 SGHNT and CDR2 YYREEE (reference sequence). V gave up 3 bases and J gave up 5 bases; unmatched junction bases: 8. The CDR3 has 16 residues. This CDR3 is CASSSGQGAFRETQYF. CDR3 nucleotide sequence: TGTGCCAGCAGCTCGGGACAGGGGGCTTTTCGGGAGACCCAGTACTTC.

This chain uses TRBV6-2 or TRBV6-3 with TRBJ2-5; TRBD2 aligns across 8 bases. Unmatched junction bases numbered 13, after V lost 2 bases and J lost 2 bases. The germline gives CDR1 MNHEY, CDR2 SVGEGT. The CDR3 has 18 amino acids. The CDR3 here is CASSYAGRAGASQETQYF. The CDR3 DNA reads as TGTGCCAGCAGTTACGCGGGGCGAGCGGGAGCGAGTCAAGAGACCCAGTACTTC.